The 18 T cell receptor beta chains listed next were all sequenced from one sample in a study of blood T cell repertoires in COVID-19. Generated by immunoSEQ multiplex PCR, the TCRdb table keeps only in-frame clones and is missing some. The repertoire consists of roughly 290,000 clones, with more than 65% occurring once and the leading ten covering around 16%. Sequencing was done on a sample of peripheral blood. The origin of the receptors is a person aged 65 to 85 with COVID-19, enrolled during active disease.

The gene calls are TRBV28 and TRBJ2-7, with 8 nucleotides matching TRBD2. V shed 8 bases, J shed 1 base, and the junction held 4 bases outside the gene matches. CDR1 is MDHEN, CDR2 SYDVKM, per germline. The CDR3 is 13 residues long. CDR3 protein: CASRGGRSYEQYF. The CDR3 DNA reads TGTGCCAGCCGCGGGGGGAGATCCTACGAGCAGTACTTC.

This clone turned up a few times. The rearrangement uses TRBV19 and TRBJ1-5; unclear D gene. There are 14 residues in the CDR3. Per germline, CDR1 LNHDA and CDR2 SQIVND (reference sequence). V dropped 8 bases and J dropped 3 bases, with 14 bases sitting between them. The DNA for the CDR3 is TGTGCCAGTCCCACCGGACGGGACAATCAGCCCCAGCATTTT. It is translated as CASPTGRDNQPQHF. Complete variable domain (other parts from reference TRBV19 and TRBJ1-5): DGGITQSPKYLFRKEGQNVTLSCEQNLNHDAMYWYRQDPGQGLRLIYYSQIVNDFQKGDIAEGYSVSREKKESFPLTVTSAQKNPTAFYLCASPTGRDNQPQHFGDGTRLSIL.

V is TRBV7-2 and J is TRBJ1-5; D is unresolved. The CDR3 contains 16 residues. Germline loops: CDR1 SGHTA, CDR2 FQGNSA. Trimming stripped 2 bases from V and 7 bases from J, with 18 bases between. CDR3 loop: CASSLTGKGSRQPQHF. DNA of the CDR3: TGTGCCAGCAGCTTAACCGGGAAGGGATCCAGGCAGCCCCAGCATTTT.

The chain employs TRBV6-4 and TRBJ2-3; D is unresolved. The CDR3 spans 15 residues. Germline lookup yields CDR1 MRHNA and CDR2 SNTAGT. With 4 bases removed from V and 4 bases from J, the gap between germline ends came to 15 bases. The CDR3 DNA is TGTGCCAGCAGTGTTACCGGGTCCGACCCAGATACGCAGTATTTT. As protein: CASSVTGSDPDTQYF.

V gene TRBV15 combines with J gene TRBJ2-3, with D possibly TRBD1 on 5 matching bases. V lost 2 bases and J 4 bases, leaving 13 bases between the germline ends. Per the germline V gene, CDR1 is LNHNV and CDR2 is YYDKDF (reference sequence). This CDR3 has 15 residues. CDR3 sequence (DNA): TGTGCCACCAGCAGACTCGCGCAGGGCCCAGATACGCAGTATTTT. Protein sequence: CATSRLAQGPDTQYF.

The chain couples TRBV4-3 to TRBJ2-1; D uncertain. The CDR3 is 16 residues long. Between the trimmed V and J ends, which lost 0 bases and 5 bases, there was a span of 14 bases. Germline CDR1 LGHNA, CDR2 YSLEER. CDR3 region: CASSQDRIQAHNEQFF. In DNA, the CDR3 is TGCGCCAGCAGCCAAGATAGGATTCAGGCGCACAATGAGCAGTTCTTC.

The chain uses TRBV3-1 (or the pseudogene TRBV3-2) and TRBJ1-1; the D is unclear. Per the germline V gene, CDR1 is LGHDT and CDR2 is YNNKEL (reference sequence). The CDR3 is 14 residues long. The ends were cut back, 0 bases at V and 3 bases at J, with 8 bases in the middle. CDR3 sequence (DNA): TGTGCCAGCAGCCAAGAGGCCACAGACACTGAAGCTTTCTTT. Its protein is CASSQEATDTEAFF.

The chain combines TRBV4-3 with TRBJ2-1; D is possibly TRBD1 (6 bases). The V end was cut by 0 bases, the J end by 1 base, with 10 bases between. CDR1 is LGHNA, CDR2 YSLEER, per germline. CDR3 length: 16 amino acids. The DNA for the CDR3 is TGCGCCAGCAGCCAAGATACAGGGCGGTCCTACAATGAGCAGTTCTTC. Its translation is CASSQDTGRSYNEQFF.

This clone has just one count. The chain couples TRBV10-3 to TRBJ2-1, with D possibly being TRBD1 (5 bases). The V and J ends lost 10 bases and 7 bases respectively, with 11 bases between them. The germline gives CDR1 ENHRY, CDR2 SYGVKD. CDR3 length: 11 residues. This CDR3 is CANSQGNEQFF. The CDR3 coding sequence is TGTGCCAACTCCCAGGGAAATGAGCAGTTCTTC.

In its sample, this clone was seen once. The chain combines TRBV28 with TRBJ2-1, with D possibly TRBD1 on 6 matching bases. This CDR3 has 16 residues. Germline lookup yields CDR1 MDHEN and CDR2 SYDVKM. V dropped 2 bases and J dropped 10 bases, with 21 bases sitting between them. The CDR3 nucleotides are TGTGCCAGCAGTTTACCGCCCGGACAGTGGGTCGGAGAGCAGTTCTTC. It is translated as CASSLPPGQWVGEQFF. Looking up the rest from reference TRBV28 and TRBJ2-1 gives the full variable domain: DVKVTQSSRYLVKRTGEKVFLECVQDMDHENMFWYRQDPGLGLRLIYFSYDVKMKEKGDIPEGYSVSREKKERFSLILESASTNQTSMYLCASSLPPGQWVGEQFFGPGTRLTVL.

The chain combines TRBV30 with TRBJ1-3; 7 bases map to TRBD1. The V and J ends lost 2 bases and 6 bases, in that order; junction bases with no gene match: 4. The CDR3 length is 13 residues. Per germline, CDR1 GTSNPN and CDR2 SVGIG (reference sequence). The CDR3 is CAWSQQGVNTIYF. The CDR3 nucleotides are TGTGCCTGGAGTCAGCAGGGGGTAAACACCATATATTTT.

The chain links TRBV5-8 to TRBJ2-1; 15 bases agree with TRBD2. Germline V gene data show CDR1 as SGHTS and CDR2 as YDEGEE. Trimming cost V 0 bases and J 8 bases; bases outside gene matches: 6. This CDR3 is 17 amino acids long. In nucleotides, the CDR3 is TGTGCCAGCAGCTTGGTAGGGACTAGCGGGGGGTTTGATGAGCAGTTCTTC. It is translated as CASSLVGTSGGFDEQFF. Full variable domain (remainder filled in from reference TRBV5-8 and TRBJ2-1): EAGVTQSPTHLIKTRGQQATLRCSPISGHTSVYWYQQALGLGLQFLLWYDEGEERNRGNFPPRFSGRQFPNYSSELNVNALELEDSALYLCASSLVGTSGGFDEQFFGPGTRLTVL.

This clone was counted a few times. Other nucleotide sequences from this sample produce the same CDR3. The V call is TRBV7-3, the J call TRBJ2-1; unclear D gene. The CDR3 runs 13 residues. CDR1 and CDR2 from the germline V gene are SGHTA and FQGTGA. Trimming took off 2 bases at V and 5 bases at J, with 7 bases between the two ends. The CDR3 coding sequence is TGTGCCAGCAGCTTAGCGCGGAACAATGAGCAGTTCTTC. Protein sequence: CASSLARNNEQFF.

This chain connects TRBV7-2 to TRBJ1-2; D uncertain. Germline assignment: CDR1 SGHTA and CDR2 FQGNSA. V was cut by 5 bases and J by 8 bases, with 18 bases left in between. CDR3 length: 14 residues. CDR3 sequence: CASSIGRETWGYTF. CDR3 DNA sequence: TGTGCCAGCAGCATCGGGAGGGAAACTTGGGGCTACACCTTC.

This rearrangement joins TRBV5-1 to TRBJ2-1, with 10 bases fitting TRBD1. The CDR3 has 15 residues. V gave up 0 bases and J gave up 8 bases; unmatched junction bases: 5. CDR1 is SGHRS and CDR2 is YFSETQ in the germline V gene. The DNA for the CDR3 is TGCGCCAGCAGCTTGGCCGTGACAGGGGGCCATGAGCAGTTCTTC. Translated: CASSLAVTGGHEQFF.

The chain joins TRBV18 to TRBJ1-1, with no clear D. This CDR3 contains 13 residues. Germline assignment: CDR1 KGHSH and CDR2 LQKENI. With 1 base removed from V and 2 bases from J, the gap between germline ends came to 5 bases. Written as DNA, the CDR3 is TGTGCCAGCTCACCACAGCAAAACACTGAAGCTTTCTTT. Its protein is CASSPQQNTEAFF. Filled out from reference TRBV18 and TRBJ1-1, the complete variable domain reads NAGVMQNPRHLVRRRGQEARLRCSPMKGHSHVYWYRQLPEEGLKFMVYLQKENIIDESGMPKERFSAEFPKEGPSILRIQQVVRGDSAAYFCASSPQQNTEAFFGQGTRLTVV.

The J gene is TRBJ2-7, the V gene TRBV28, with a weak D call TRBD2 (5 bases). V was shortened by 10 bases and J by 0 bases, with 13 bases between the two germline ends. From germline, CDR1 is MDHEN and CDR2 SYDVKM. The CDR3 is 13 amino acids. CDR3 region: CATGVPGSYEQYF. CDR3 DNA sequence: TGTGCCACCGGGGTCCCCGGCTCCTACGAGCAGTACTTC.

The chain joins TRBV6-6 to TRBJ1-5, with 8 positions matching TRBD1. Looked up from germline, CDR1 is MNHNY and CDR2 is SVGAGI (reference sequence). The ends lost 2 bases at V and 1 base at J; junction bases unmatched: 1. The CDR3 is made up of 15 amino acids. CDR3 region: CASSYGTGSNQPQHF. DNA for the CDR3: TGTGCCAGCAGTTACGGGACAGGAAGCAATCAGCCCCAGCATTTT.